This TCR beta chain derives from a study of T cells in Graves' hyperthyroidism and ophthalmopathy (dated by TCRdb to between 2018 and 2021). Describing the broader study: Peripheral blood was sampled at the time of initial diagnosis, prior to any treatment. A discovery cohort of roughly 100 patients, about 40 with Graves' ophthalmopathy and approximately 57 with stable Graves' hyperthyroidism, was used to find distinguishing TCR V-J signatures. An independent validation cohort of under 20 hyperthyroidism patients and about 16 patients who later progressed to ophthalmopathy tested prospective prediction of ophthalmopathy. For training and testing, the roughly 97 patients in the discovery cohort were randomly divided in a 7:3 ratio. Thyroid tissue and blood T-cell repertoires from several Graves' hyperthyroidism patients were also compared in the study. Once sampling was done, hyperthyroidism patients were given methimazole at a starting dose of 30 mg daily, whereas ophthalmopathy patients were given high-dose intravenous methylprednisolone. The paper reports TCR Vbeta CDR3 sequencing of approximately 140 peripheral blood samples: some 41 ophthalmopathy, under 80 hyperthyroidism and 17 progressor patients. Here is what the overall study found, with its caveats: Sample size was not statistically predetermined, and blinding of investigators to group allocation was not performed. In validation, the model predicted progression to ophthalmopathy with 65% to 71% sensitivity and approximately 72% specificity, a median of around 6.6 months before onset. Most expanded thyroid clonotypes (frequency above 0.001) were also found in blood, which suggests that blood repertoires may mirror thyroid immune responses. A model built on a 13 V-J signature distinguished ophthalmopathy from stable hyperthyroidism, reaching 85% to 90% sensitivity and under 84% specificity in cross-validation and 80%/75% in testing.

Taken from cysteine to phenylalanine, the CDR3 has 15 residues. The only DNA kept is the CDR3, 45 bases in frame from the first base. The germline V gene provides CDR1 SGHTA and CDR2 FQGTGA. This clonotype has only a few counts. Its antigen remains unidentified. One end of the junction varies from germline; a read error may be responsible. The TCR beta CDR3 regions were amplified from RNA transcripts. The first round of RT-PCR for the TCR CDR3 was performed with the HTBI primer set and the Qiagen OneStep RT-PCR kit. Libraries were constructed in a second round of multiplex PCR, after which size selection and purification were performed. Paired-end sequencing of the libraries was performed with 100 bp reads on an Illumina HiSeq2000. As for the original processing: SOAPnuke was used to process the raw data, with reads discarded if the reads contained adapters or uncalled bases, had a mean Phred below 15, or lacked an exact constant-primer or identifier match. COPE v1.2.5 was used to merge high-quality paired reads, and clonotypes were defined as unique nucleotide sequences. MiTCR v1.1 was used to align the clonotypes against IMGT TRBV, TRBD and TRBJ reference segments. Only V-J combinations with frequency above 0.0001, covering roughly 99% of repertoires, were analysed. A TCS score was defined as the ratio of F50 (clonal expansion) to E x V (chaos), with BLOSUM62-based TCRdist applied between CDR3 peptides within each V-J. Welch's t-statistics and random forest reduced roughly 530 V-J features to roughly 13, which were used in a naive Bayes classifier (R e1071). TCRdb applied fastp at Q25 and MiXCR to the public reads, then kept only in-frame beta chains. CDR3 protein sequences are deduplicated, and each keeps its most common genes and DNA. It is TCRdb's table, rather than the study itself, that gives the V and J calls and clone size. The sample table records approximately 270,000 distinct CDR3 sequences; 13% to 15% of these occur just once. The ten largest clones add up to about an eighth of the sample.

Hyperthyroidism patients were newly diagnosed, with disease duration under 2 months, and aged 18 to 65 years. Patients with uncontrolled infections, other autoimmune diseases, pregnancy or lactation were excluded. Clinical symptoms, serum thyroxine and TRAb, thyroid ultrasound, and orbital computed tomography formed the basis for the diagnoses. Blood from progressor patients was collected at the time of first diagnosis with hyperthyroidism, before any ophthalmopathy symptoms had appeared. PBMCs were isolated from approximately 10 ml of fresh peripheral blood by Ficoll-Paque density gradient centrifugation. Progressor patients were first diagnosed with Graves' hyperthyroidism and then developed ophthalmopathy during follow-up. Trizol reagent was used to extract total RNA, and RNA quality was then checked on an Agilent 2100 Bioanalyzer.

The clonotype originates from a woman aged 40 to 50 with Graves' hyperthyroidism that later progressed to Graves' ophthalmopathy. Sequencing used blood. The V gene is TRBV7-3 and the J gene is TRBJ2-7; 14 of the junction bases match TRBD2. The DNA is TGTGCCAACAGCTTGACTAGCGGGAGGGCCGACGAGCAGTACTTC. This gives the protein CANSLTSGRADEQYF.